This TCR beta chain was documented in a study of T-cell reconstitution after alpha-beta-depleted transplantation in children. There are 16 residues in the CDR3. V shed 0 bases and J shed 2 bases, with 15 bases lying between them. Germline CDR1 SGHDT, CDR2 YYEEEE. Unique molecular identifiers were used to barcode this TCRbeta library. A single record per CDR3 protein comes from TCRdb applying MiXCR to the PCR reads. The sample contains about 540,000 distinct CDR3 sequences, about 17% of which appear only once. This receptor was obtained from a human donor who donated a stem cell graft to a child with acute lymphoblastic leukemia. This chain joins TRBV5-6 and TRBJ2-7, with D possibly matching TRBD2 (5 bases). The starting material was PBMCs from the stem cell graft donor, obtained from the stem cell graft. As DNA, the CDR3 is TGTGCCAGCAGCTTGGCCATGAGGGTACAAGCCTACGAGCAGTACTTC. Amino acids: CASSLAMRVQAYEQYF.